One and the same sample provided the 29 T cell receptor beta chains below, sequenced in a study of shared clonotypes between healthy human individuals. TCRdb's copy holds only in-frame clones and misses some; the assay was immunoSEQ multiplex PCR. The sample includes approximately 1.5 million clones, 95% to 99% seen only once; the top ten take roughly 0.42%. The sequencing sample was made of naive CD4+ T cells sorted from blood. Regarding subset: CD45RA+ positively selected. Receptor source: a man aged 30-40 years in good health.

The chain is built from TRBV10-3 and TRBJ2-3; D uncertain. Trimming shortened V by 6 bases and J by 0 bases, and 10 bases separated the two germline ends. CDR3 size: 14 residues. The germline V gene encodes CDR1 ENHRY and CDR2 SYGVKD. CDR3 sequence: CAIRTEASTDTQYF. The CDR3 coding sequence is TGTGCCATCAGGACTGAGGCTAGCACAGATACGCAGTATTTT.

V and J are TRBV21-1 and TRBJ1-5. TRBV21-1 is marked as a pseudogene. The CDR3 runs to 16 residues. The CDR3 nucleotides read TGTGCCAGCAGCAACCGGGATGAACCTGAGGGTCAGCCCCAGCATTTT. It translates to CASSNRDEPEGQPQHF.

This chain joins TRBV4-3 and TRBJ2-1; the match to TRBD2 covers 9 bases. V was pared by 1 base and J by 4 bases, with 11 bases of the junction left unmatched. Germline V lookup: CDR1 LGHNA, CDR2 YSLEER. This CDR3 has 18 residues. The CDR3 loop reads CASSQGPSLAGPYNEQFF. DNA of the CDR3: TGCGCCAGCAGCCAAGGACCCTCACTAGCGGGTCCGTACAATGAGCAGTTCTTC.

In regard to this clone: Other nucleotide sequences in the sample specify the same CDR3. The rearrangement joins TRBV5-4 to TRBJ2-7; TRBD2 matches 11 bases. The CDR3 covers 15 residues. Germline CDR1 SGHNT, CDR2 YYREEE (reference sequence). The V gene end was trimmed by 3 bases and the J gene end by 1 base; junction bases not matched to a gene: 3. The CDR3 sequence: CASSSGTSGSYEQYF. CDR3 coding DNA: TGTGCCAGCAGCTCTGGGACTAGCGGATCCTACGAGCAGTACTTC.

The J gene is TRBJ2-1, the V gene TRBV9; the D is unclear. CDR1 and CDR2 from the germline V gene are SGDLS and YYNGEE. The CDR3 is 12 amino acids. V shed 2 bases and J shed 6 bases, with 6 bases lying between them. The CDR3 protein is CASSVDSNEQFF. The CDR3 DNA follows: TGTGCCAGCAGCGTCGACTCCAATGAGCAGTTCTTC.

V usage is TRBV19 and J usage is TRBJ1-5; TRBD1 matches 8 bases. The CDR3 sequence is 16 residues long. J lost 4 bases, V lost 3 bases, and 8 bases had no gene match. The germline gives CDR1 LNHDA, CDR2 SQIVND (reference sequence). CDR3 sequence reads: CASSMTTGVGNQPQHF. The DNA of the CDR3 is TGTGCCAGTAGTATGACGACAGGGGTCGGGAATCAGCCCCAGCATTTT. The variable domain in full, completed from reference TRBV19 and TRBJ1-5, reads DGGITQSPKYLFRKEGQNVTLSCEQNLNHDAMYWYRQDPGQGLRLIYYSQIVNDFQKGDIAEGYSVSREKKESFPLTVTSAQKNPTAFYLCASSMTTGVGNQPQHFGDGTRLSIL.

V is TRBV5-6 and J is TRBJ1-2; 7 positions match TRBD1. Germline values: CDR1 SGHDT, CDR2 YYEEEE. This CDR3 comprises 15 residues. The V and J ends lost 3 bases and 1 base, in that order; junction bases with no gene match: 6. The CDR3 region has the DNA TGTGCCAGCAGCTCGTGGACAGGACTTAACTATGGCTACACCTTC. Its protein product is CASSSWTGLNYGYTF.

This chain connects TRBV5-1 to TRBJ1-4; no firm D call. This CDR3 is 14 amino acids long. The germline V and J ends were trimmed by 3 bases and 5 bases, with 11 bases remaining between them. CDR1 and CDR2 (germline): SGHRS, YFSETQ. CDR3 region: CASSYTGSNEKLFF. Written as DNA, the CDR3 is TGCGCCAGCAGCTACACGGGATCCAATGAAAAACTGTTTTTT.

The chain combines TRBV10-1 with TRBJ2-1; no reliable D call. There are 15 residues in the CDR3. From germline, CDR1 is WNHNN and CDR2 SYGVQD (reference sequence). Trimming took 2 bases from V and 9 from J, leaving 17 bases between them. Written as DNA, the CDR3 is TGCGCCAGCAGTGAGGATGTGGGGAAGATTGGTGAGCAGTTCTTC. Translation: CASSEDVGKIGEQFF.

As to this clone: This sample also contains other DNA sequences that code for the same CDR3. The chain recombines TRBV20-1 with TRBJ2-7, with D perhaps given as TRBD1 or TRBD2 (5 bases each). The CDR3 is 11 amino acids. Germline loops: CDR1 DFQATT, CDR2 SNEGSKA (reference sequence). The ends were cut back, 6 bases at V and 2 bases at J, with 8 bases in the middle. CDR3 sequence (DNA): TGCAGTGCGAGGGGCACCTACGAGCAGTACTTC. As protein: CSARGTYEQYF.

The V gene is TRBV6-5, the J gene TRBJ1-1; 7 bases are shared with TRBD1. CDR3 size: 13 residues. Germline V gene data show CDR1 as MNHEY and CDR2 as SVGAGI. V was pared by 5 bases and J by 4 bases, with 4 bases of the junction left unmatched. The DNA of the CDR3 is TGTGCCAGCAGTAAGGGGGCGGGCACTGAAGCTTTCTTT. This sequence encodes CASSKGAGTEAFF.

This rearrangement joins TRBV11-3 to TRBJ2-7; D is unclear. V lost 1 base, J lost 0 bases, and 19 bases lay in between. This CDR3 region has 18 residues. Germline-derived CDR1 and CDR2 are SGHNT and YENEEA. The CDR3 DNA reads as TGTGCCAGCAGCTTAGTTATAGGCTCTGGTCCCAGCTCCTACGAGCAGTACTTC. Protein product: CASSLVIGSGPSSYEQYF.

This chain connects TRBV14 to TRBJ2-7; 10 bases are shared with TRBD1. The CDR3 is 16 residues long. CDR1 is SGHDN, CDR2 FVKESK, per germline. Unmatched junction bases numbered 6, after V lost 1 base and J lost 3 bases. CDR3 in DNA: TGTGCCAGCAGCCAAGTAGGGTGGACAGGGGGCTACGAGCAGTACTTC. Amino acid sequence: CASSQVGWTGGYEQYF.

The chain uses TRBV7-2 and TRBJ2-5; D gene uncertain. Germline V lookup: CDR1 SGHTA, CDR2 FQGNSA. This CDR3 has 15 residues. The V end was cut by 1 base, the J end by 1 base, with 10 bases between. For the CDR3, the DNA is TGTGCCAGCAGCTTAGGTCCAGGAGTCCAAGAGACCCAGTACTTC. Residues: CASSLGPGVQETQYF.

Worth noting for this clone: At one end, the junction sequence differs from germline, possibly due to a read error. This chain uses TRBV4-3 with TRBJ2-1; 10 nucleotides agree with TRBD2. Germline V gives CDR1 LGHNA, CDR2 YSLEER. The CDR3 is made up of 17 amino acids. The CDR3 DNA is TGCGCCAGCAGCCAAGAGTTCCCTAGCGGGAGTTACACTGAGCAGTTCTTC. Residues: CASSQEFPSGSYTEQFF.

The rearrangement uses TRBV5-4 and TRBJ2-1; D is undetermined. The CDR3 extends over 13 amino acids. Trimming left V 2 bases short and J 5 bases short, with 8 bases between. Per the germline V gene, CDR1 is SGHNT and CDR2 is YYREEE (reference sequence). The CDR3 DNA reads as TGTGCCAGCAGCTTCGGACGGGACAATGAGCAGTTCTTC. Translation gives CASSFGRDNEQFF. The entire variable domain, with the rest obtained from reference TRBV5-4 and TRBJ2-1, is as follows: ETGVTQSPTHLIKTRGQQVTLRCSSQSGHNTVSWYQQALGQGPQFIFQYYREEENGRGNFPPRFSGLQFPNYSSELNVNALELDDSALYLCASSFGRDNEQFFGPGTRLTVL.

This chain joins TRBV6-5 and TRBJ1-5, with D possibly TRBD1 on 5 matching bases. Per the germline V gene, CDR1 is MNHEY and CDR2 is SVGAGI. V was clipped by 4 bases and J by 4 bases, with 14 bases between them. This CDR3 comprises 15 residues. CDR3 sequence (DNA): TGTGCCAGCAGTTCCCGTCGACAGCTTAATCAGCCCCAGCATTTT. It codes for CASSSRRQLNQPQHF.

This chain joins TRBV18 and TRBJ2-1; D is unclear. Germline V gene sequence: CDR1 KGHSH, CDR2 LQKENI. The CDR3 is made up of 15 amino acids. V lost 2 bases and J 0 bases, leaving 8 bases between the germline ends. CDR3 in amino acids: CASSPTWSSYNEQFF. Here the CDR3 DNA reads TGTGCCAGCTCACCAACGTGGAGCTCCTACAATGAGCAGTTCTTC.

The rearrangement uses TRBV5-1 and TRBJ2-5; D is unresolved. The CDR3 sequence is 13 residues long. With 4 bases removed from V and 5 bases from J, the gap between germline ends came to 12 bases. The germline CDR1 and CDR2 sequences are SGHRS and YFSETQ. The CDR3 protein is CASSGRSLETQYF. For the CDR3, the DNA is TGCGCCAGCAGCGGCCGGTCTTTGGAGACCCAGTACTTC.

This clone has only one observation. The genes are TRBV7-2 and TRBJ1-1, with 10 bases matching TRBD1. Losses at the gene ends were 5 bases for V and 0 bases for J; bases not matched to a gene: 6. The length of the CDR3 is 16 residues. The germline gives CDR1 SGHTA, CDR2 FQGNSA. The CDR3 reads CASSPGTGEMNTEAFF. CDR3 DNA sequence: TGTGCCAGCAGCCCCGGGACAGGGGAAATGAACACTGAAGCTTTCTTT.

CDR3 sequence reads: CAISPERASYEQYF. The CDR3 nucleotides are TGTGCCATCAGCCCCGAGAGAGCGTCCTACGAGCAGTACTTC. The V call is TRBV10-3, the J call TRBJ2-7; D gene ambiguous. V was clipped by 6 bases and J by 1 base, with 13 bases between them. CDR1 and CDR2 from the germline V gene are ENHRY and SYGVKD. This CDR3 has 14 residues.

The chain carries TRBV28 and TRBJ2-1; unclear D gene. The CDR3 spans 13 residues. Per the germline V gene, CDR1 is MDHEN and CDR2 is SYDVKM. V shed 5 bases and J shed 8 bases, with 13 bases lying between them. CDR3 loop: CASSPGGVHEQFF. The CDR3, as DNA: TGTGCCAGCAGTCCAGGTGGGGTCCATGAGCAGTTCTTC.

The J gene is TRBJ2-1, the V gene TRBV9; TRBD2 matches 10 bases. Per germline, CDR1 SGDLS and CDR2 YYNGEE. CDR3 length: 15 residues. V shed 0 bases and J 8 bases; nucleotides not matched to a gene: 5. In DNA form, the CDR3 reads TGTGCCAGCAGCGTAGACCCTAGCGGGAGTGATGAGCAGTTCTTC. Its translation is CASSVDPSGSDEQFF.

The chain links TRBV4-2 to TRBJ1-4, with D uncertain. Germline CDR1 reads LGHNA; CDR2 reads YNFKEQ. Trimming shortened V by 0 bases and J by 2 bases, and 7 bases separated the two germline ends. The CDR3 loop spans 15 amino acids. The CDR3: CASSQDPLTNEKLFF. The CDR3 DNA is TGTGCCAGCAGCCAAGATCCCTTGACTAATGAAAAACTGTTTTTT.

The chain uses TRBV2 and TRBJ2-1, with 12 bases aligning to TRBD2. After removal of 4 bases from V and 8 bases from J, the junction contained 9 bases not matched to a gene. Germline lookup yields CDR1 SNHLY and CDR2 FYNNEI. CDR3 length: 16 residues. The CDR3 DNA is TGTGCCAGCAGTGCGCTGACTAGCGGGAGAAAATATGAGCAGTTCTTC. Its translation is CASSALTSGRKYEQFF.

The V call is TRBV2, the J call TRBJ2-7; TRBD2 matches at 12 bases. Trimming removed 8 bases from V and 4 bases from J; junction bases left unmatched: 6. This CDR3 contains 14 residues. The germline CDR1 and CDR2 sequences are SNHLY and FYNNEI. CDR3 sequence (DNA): TGTGCCAGCGGGGTGACTAGCGGGAGTTACGAGCAGTACTTC. It codes for CASGVTSGSYEQYF.

The chain is built from TRBV14 and TRBJ2-7; D is unclear. CDR3 length equals 12 residues. The germline V and J ends were trimmed by 3 bases and 2 bases, with 5 bases remaining between them. From germline, CDR1 is SGHDN and CDR2 FVKESK. Here the CDR3 reads CASSHSAYEQYF. CDR3 coding DNA: TGTGCCAGCAGCCATAGTGCCTACGAGCAGTACTTC.

CDR3 DNA sequence: TGTGCCAGCAGCCCCTGGGGGGGGAGCTCCTACGAGCAGTACTTC. Amino acid sequence: CASSPWGGSSYEQYF. The chain is built from TRBV9 and TRBJ2-7; TRBD2 matches at 7 bases. Germline loops: CDR1 SGDLS, CDR2 YYNGEE. The CDR3 is 15 residues long. V was clipped by 4 bases and J by 0 bases; unmatched bases: 7.

The V call is TRBV27, the J call TRBJ2-7; a weak D match, TRBD1 (6 bases). Germline V gives CDR1 MNHEY, CDR2 SMNVEV (reference sequence). Trimming took 5 bases from V and 3 from J, leaving 20 bases between them. The CDR3 totals 16 residues. CDR3 nucleotide sequence: TGTGCCAGCAGTCTAAATTGGGGGCAGCCGGACTACGAGCAGTACTTC. Protein sequence: CASSLNWGQPDYEQYF.